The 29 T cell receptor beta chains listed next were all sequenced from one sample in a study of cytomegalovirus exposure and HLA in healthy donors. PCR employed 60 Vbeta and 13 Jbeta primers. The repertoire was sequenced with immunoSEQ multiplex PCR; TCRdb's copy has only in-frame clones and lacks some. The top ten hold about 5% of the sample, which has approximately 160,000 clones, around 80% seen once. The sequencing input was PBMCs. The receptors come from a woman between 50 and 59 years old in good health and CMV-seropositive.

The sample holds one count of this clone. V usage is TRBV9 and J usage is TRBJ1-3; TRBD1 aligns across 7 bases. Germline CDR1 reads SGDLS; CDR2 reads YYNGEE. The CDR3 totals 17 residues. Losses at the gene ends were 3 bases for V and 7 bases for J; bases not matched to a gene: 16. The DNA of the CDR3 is TGTGCCAGCAGCGCTAACGCTCCGGAAACAGGGGTGAACACCATATATTTT. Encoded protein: CASSANAPETGVNTIYF. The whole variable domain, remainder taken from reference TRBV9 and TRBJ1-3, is DSGVTQTPKHLITATGQRVTLRCSPRSGDLSVYWYQQSLDQGLQFLIQYYNGEERAKGNILERFSAQQFPDLHSELNLSSLELGDSALYFCASSANAPETGVNTIYFGEGSWLTVV.

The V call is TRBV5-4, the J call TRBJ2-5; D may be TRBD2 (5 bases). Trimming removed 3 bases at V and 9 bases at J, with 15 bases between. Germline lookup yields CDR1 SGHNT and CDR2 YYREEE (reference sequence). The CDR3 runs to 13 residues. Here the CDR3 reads CASSSGSGRAQYF. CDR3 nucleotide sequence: TGTGCCAGCAGCTCAGGCAGCGGTCGTGCCCAGTACTTC.

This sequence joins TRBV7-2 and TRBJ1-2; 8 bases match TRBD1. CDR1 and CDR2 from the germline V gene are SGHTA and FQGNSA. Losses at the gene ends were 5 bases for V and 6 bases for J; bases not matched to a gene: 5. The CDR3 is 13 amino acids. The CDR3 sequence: CASSEDRANGYTF. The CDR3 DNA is TGTGCCAGCAGCGAGGACAGGGCCAATGGCTACACCTTC.

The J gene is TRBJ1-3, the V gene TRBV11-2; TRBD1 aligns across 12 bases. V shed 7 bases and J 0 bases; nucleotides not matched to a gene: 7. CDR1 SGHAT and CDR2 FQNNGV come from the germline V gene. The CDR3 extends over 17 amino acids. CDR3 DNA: TGTGCCAGCATCCACGGGACAGGGGGCTTCTCTGGAAACACCATATATTTT. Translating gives CASIHGTGGFSGNTIYF. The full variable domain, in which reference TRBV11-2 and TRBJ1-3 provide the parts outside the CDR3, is EAGVAQSPRYKIIEKRQSVAFWCNPISGHATLYWYQQILGQGPKLLIQFQNNGVVDDSQLPKDRFSAERLKGVDSTLKIQPAKLEDSAVYLCASIHGTGGFSGNTIYFGEGSWLTVV.

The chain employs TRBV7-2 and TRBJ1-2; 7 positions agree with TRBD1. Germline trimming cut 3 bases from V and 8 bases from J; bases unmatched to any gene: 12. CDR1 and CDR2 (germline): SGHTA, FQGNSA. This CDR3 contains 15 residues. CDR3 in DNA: TGTGCCAGCAGCTTGTCCCGGGACAGCCCCTTAGGCTACACCTTC. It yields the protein CASSLSRDSPLGYTF.

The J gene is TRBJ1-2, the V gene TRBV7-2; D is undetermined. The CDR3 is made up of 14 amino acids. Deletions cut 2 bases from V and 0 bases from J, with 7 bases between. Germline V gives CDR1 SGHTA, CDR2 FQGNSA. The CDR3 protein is CASSLSGANYGYTF. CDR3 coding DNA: TGTGCCAGCAGCTTAAGTGGAGCTAACTATGGCTACACCTTC.

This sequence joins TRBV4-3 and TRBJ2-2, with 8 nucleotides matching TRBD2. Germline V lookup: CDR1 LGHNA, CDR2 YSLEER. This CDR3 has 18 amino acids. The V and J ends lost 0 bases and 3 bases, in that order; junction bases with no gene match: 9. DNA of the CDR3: TGCGCCAGCAGCCAAGAGGGGTATCGGGAGGGCTACACCGGGGAGCTGTTTTTT. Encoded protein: CASSQEGYREGYTGELFF.

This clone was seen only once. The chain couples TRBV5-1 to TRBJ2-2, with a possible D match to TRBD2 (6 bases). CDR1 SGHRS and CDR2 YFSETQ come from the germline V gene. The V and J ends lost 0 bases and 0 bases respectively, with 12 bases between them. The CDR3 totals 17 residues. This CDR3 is CASSLASGTSNTGELFF. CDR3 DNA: TGCGCCAGCAGCTTGGCCTCAGGGACTTCGAACACCGGGGAGCTGTTTTTT.

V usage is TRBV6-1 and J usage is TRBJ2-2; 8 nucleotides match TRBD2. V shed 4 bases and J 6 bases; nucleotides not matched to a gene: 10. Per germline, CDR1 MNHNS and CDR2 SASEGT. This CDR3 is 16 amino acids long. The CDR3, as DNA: TGTGCCAGCAGTGTTGTCGGGGGGGCCGGGTCCGGGGAGCTGTTTTTT. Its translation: CASSVVGGAGSGELFF.

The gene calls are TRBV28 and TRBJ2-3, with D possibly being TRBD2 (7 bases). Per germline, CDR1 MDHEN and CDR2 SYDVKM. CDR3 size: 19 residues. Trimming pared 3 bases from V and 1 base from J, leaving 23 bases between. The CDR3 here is CASSLRFGRRGGGTDTQYF. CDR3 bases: TGTGCCAGCAGTTTGCGTTTCGGGAGGAGGGGGGGCGGCACAGATACGCAGTATTTT.

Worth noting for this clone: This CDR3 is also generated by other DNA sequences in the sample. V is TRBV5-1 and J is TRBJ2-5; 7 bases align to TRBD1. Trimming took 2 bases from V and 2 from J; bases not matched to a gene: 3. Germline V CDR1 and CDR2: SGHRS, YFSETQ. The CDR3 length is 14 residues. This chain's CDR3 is CASSFRDSQETQYF. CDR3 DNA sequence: TGCGCCAGCAGCTTTAGGGACAGTCAAGAGACCCAGTACTTC.

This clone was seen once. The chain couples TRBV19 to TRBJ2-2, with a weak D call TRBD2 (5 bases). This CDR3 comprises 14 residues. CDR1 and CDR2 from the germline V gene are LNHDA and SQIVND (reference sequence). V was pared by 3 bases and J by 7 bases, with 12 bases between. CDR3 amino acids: CASSMARVGGELFF. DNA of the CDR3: TGTGCCAGTAGTATGGCGAGGGTCGGCGGGGAGCTGTTTTTT.

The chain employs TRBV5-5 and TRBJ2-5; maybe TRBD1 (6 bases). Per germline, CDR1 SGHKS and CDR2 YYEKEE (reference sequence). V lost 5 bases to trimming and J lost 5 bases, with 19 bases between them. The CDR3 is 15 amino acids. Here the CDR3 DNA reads TGTGCCAGCAGTCTTGGTGCAGGGGTAGATGAGACCCAGTACTTC. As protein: CASSLGAGVDETQYF. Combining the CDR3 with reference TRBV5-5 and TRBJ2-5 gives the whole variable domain DAGVTQSPTHLIKTRGQQVTLRCSPISGHKSVSWYQQVLGQGPQFIFQYYEKEERGRGNFPDRFSARQFPNYSSELNVNALLLGDSALYLCASSLGAGVDETQYFGPGTRLLVL.

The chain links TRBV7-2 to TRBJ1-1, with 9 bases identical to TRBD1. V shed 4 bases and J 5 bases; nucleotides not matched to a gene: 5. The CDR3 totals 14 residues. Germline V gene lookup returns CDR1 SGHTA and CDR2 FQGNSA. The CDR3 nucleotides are TGTGCCAGCAGCTCTACCGGACAGGGGACTGAAGCTTTCTTT. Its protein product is CASSSTGQGTEAFF.

The CDR3 DNA reads TGTGCCAGCAGCAACGCATCCGGGACAGGGTCTAGTGATGAGCAGTTCTTC. It encodes CASSNASGTGSSDEQFF. The chain uses TRBV21-1 and TRBJ2-1; the table's TRBD1 call for D was not verified on the DNA. TRBV21-1 is annotated as a pseudogene. This CDR3 region has 17 residues.

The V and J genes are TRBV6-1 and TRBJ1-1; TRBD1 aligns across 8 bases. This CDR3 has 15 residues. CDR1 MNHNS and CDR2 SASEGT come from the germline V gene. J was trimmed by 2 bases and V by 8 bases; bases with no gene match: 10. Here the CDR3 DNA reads TGTGCCAGCGGAGGGCGGACAGGGAGAAACACTGAAGCTTTCTTT. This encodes CASGGRTGRNTEAFF.

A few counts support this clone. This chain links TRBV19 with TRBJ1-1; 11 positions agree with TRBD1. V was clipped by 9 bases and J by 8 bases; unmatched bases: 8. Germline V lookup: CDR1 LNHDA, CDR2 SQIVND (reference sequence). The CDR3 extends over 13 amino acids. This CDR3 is CASSIGDRGEAFF. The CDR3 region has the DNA TGTGCCAGCTCCATAGGGGACAGGGGGGAAGCTTTCTTT. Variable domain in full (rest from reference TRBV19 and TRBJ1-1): DGGITQSPKYLFRKEGQNVTLSCEQNLNHDAMYWYRQDPGQGLRLIYYSQIVNDFQKGDIAEGYSVSREKKESFPLTVTSAQKNPTAFYLCASSIGDRGEAFFGQGTRLTVV.

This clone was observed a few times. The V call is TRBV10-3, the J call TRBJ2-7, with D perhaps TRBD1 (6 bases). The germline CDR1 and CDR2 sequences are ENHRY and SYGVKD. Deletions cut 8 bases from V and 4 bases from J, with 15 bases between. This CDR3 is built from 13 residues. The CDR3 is CAIADSYSYEQYF. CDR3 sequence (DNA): TGTGCCATCGCGGACAGTTACTCTTACGAGCAGTACTTC.

This CDR3 is CASSPPSRNYGYTF. In nucleotides, the CDR3 is TGTGCCAGCTCACCGCCCTCGCGAAACTATGGCTACACCTTC. J is TRBJ1-2 and V is TRBV18; D is undetermined. The length of the CDR3 is 14 residues. Per the germline V gene, CDR1 is KGHSH and CDR2 is LQKENI. V was shortened by 3 bases and J by 2 bases, with 10 bases between the two germline ends.

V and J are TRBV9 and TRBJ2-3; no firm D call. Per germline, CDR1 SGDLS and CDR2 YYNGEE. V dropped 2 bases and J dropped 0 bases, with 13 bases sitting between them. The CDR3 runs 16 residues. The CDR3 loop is CASSVDIATSTDTQYF. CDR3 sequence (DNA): TGTGCCAGCAGCGTCGACATCGCCACTAGCACAGATACGCAGTATTTT.

The CDR3 DNA sequence: TGTGCCAGCAGCCGTGGGACAGCCGGGGGCTCTGGGGCCAACGTCCTGACTTTC. It translates to CASSRGTAGGSGANVLTF. V usage is TRBV7-2 and J usage is TRBJ2-6, with D possibly being TRBD1 (7 bases). V was pared by 5 bases and J by 0 bases, with 17 bases between. This CDR3 is built from 18 residues. In germline, CDR1 is SGHTA, CDR2 FQGNSA.

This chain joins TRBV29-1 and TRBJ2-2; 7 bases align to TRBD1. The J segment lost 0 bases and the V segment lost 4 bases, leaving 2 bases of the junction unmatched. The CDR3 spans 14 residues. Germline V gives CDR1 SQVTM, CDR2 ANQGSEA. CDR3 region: CSVGQGANTGELFF. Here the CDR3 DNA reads TGCAGCGTTGGGCAGGGGGCGAACACCGGGGAGCTGTTTTTT.

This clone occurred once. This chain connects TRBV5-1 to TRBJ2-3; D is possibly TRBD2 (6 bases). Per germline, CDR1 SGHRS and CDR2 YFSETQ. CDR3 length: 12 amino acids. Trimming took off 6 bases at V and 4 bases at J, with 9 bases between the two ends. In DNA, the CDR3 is TGCGCCAGCATAGGGGAGGCAGATACGCAGTATTTT. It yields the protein CASIGEADTQYF.

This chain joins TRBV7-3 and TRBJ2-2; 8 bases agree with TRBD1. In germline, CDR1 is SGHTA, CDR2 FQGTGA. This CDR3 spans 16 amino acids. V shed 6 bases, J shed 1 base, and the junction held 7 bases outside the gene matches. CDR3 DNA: TGTGCCAGCAGTCTGACAGGGGACGTGAACACCGGGGAGCTGTTTTTT. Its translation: CASSLTGDVNTGELFF.

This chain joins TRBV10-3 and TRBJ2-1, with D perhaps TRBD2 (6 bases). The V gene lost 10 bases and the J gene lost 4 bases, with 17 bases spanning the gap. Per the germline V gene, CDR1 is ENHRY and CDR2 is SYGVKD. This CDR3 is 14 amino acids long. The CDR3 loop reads CATLPGGDYNEQFF. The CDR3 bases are TGTGCCACCCTACCCGGCGGGGATTACAATGAGCAGTTCTTC.

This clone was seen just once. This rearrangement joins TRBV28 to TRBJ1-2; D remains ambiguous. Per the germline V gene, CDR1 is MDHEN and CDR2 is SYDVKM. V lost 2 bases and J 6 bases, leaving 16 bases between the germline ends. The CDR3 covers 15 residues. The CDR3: CASSLTPAARHGYTF. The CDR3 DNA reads TGTGCCAGCAGTTTAACCCCTGCGGCCCGGCATGGCTACACCTTC.

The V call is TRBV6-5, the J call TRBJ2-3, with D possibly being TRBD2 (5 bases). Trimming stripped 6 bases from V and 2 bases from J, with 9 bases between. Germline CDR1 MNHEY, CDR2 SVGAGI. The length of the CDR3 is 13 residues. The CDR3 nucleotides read TGTGCCAGCAGGCCGGGGTACACAGATACGCAGTATTTT. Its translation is CASRPGYTDTQYF.

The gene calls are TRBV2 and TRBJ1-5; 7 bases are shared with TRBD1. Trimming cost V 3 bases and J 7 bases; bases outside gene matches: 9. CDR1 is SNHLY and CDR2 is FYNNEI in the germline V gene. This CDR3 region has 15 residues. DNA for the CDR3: TGTGCCAGCAGTGAGCAACCGGGACAGCCACAGCCCCAGCATTTT. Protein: CASSEQPGQPQPQHF.

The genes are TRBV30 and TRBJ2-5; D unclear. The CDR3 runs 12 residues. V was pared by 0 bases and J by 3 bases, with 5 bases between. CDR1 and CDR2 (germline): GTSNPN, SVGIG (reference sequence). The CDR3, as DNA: TGTGCCTGGAGTGTAACAGAAGAGACCCAGTACTTC. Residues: CAWSVTEETQYF.